Listed below are T cell receptor beta chains from one sample, sequenced in a study of blood T cell repertoires in COVID-19. Assay used: immunoSEQ multiplex PCR; TCRdb lists only in-frame clones, some missing. The sample carries 70,000 to 95,000 clones, about 86% recorded once. The sample taken for sequencing was peripheral blood. Receptors were obtained from a woman between 70 and 85 years old with acute or convalescent COVID-19. Each CDR3 is given with its conserved first and last residue. D genes are given only for firm matches. The size of a clone is reported for some rows only, either as once, few or many, or as a class for expanded clones.

j_gene | abundance | v_gene | d_gene | CDR3aa | CDR3nt
TRBJ1-5 | NA | TRBV7-2 | NA | CASRRTGGLDQPQHF | TGTGCCAGCAGGAGGACGGGGGGACTGGATCAGCCCCAGCATTTT
TRBJ2-2 | NA | TRBV24-1 | TRBD2 | CATTSRGGGTGELFF | TGTGCCACCACCTCCCGGGGGGGCGGCACCGGGGAGCTGTTTTTT
TRBJ2-5 | NA | TRBV5-1 | NA | CASSLGGRGAETQYF | TGCGCCAGCAGCTTGGGAGGCAGGGGAGCGGAGACCCAGTACTTC
TRBJ2-3 | few | TRBV4-1 | NA | CASSQGFSDGTDTQYF | TGCGCCAGCAGCCAAGGCTTTAGCGACGGCACAGATACGCAGTATTTT
TRBJ2-5 | NA | TRBV7-3 | NA | CASSLGGGRFQETQYF | TGTGCCAGCAGCTTAGGAGGGGGCCGATTCCAAGAGACCCAGTACTTC
TRBJ2-2 | NA | TRBV9 | NA | CASKDNTNTGELFF | TGTGCCAGCAAAGACAACACGAACACCGGGGAGCTGTTTTTT
TRBJ1-5 | NA | TRBV6-1 | NA | CASSELTAALNQPQHF | TGTGCCAGCAGTGAACTAACAGCCGCCCTTAATCAGCCCCAGCATTTT
TRBJ2-2 | NA | TRBV5-1 | TRBD2 | CASSLGLAVGGELFF | TGCGCCAGCAGCTTGGGACTAGCGGTCGGTGGGGAGCTGTTTTTT
TRBJ2-7 | NA | TRBV5-1 | NA | CASSLEGGRYEQYF | TGCGCCAGCAGCTTGGAAGGGGGAAGATACGAGCAGTACTTC
TRBJ2-2 | NA | TRBV5-4 | TRBD2 | CASSPEVAGTGELFF | TGTGCCAGCAGCCCCGAGGTAGCGGGGACCGGGGAGCTGTTTTTT
TRBJ1-4 | NA | TRBV3-1/TRBV3-2 | TRBD1 | CASSQDGTGGMNEKLFF | TGTGCCAGCAGCCAAGACGGGACAGGGGGCATGAATGAAAAACTGTTTTTT
TRBJ2-1 | once | TRBV29-1 | TRBD2 | CSVGTSGSYNEQFF | TGCAGCGTTGGGACTAGCGGATCCTACAATGAGCAGTTCTTC
TRBJ2-1 | NA | TRBV5-4 | NA | CASSLYSSYNEQFF | TGTGCCAGCAGCTTATATAGCTCCTACAATGAGCAGTTCTTC
TRBJ2-7 | NA | TRBV5-6 | TRBD2 | CASSRGVSSYEQYF | TGTGCCAGCAGCCGGGGGGTTAGCTCCTACGAGCAGTACTTC
TRBJ2-1 | NA | TRBV6-6 | TRBD2 | CASSHRTSGRADMGNEQFF | TGTGCCAGCAGTCACCGGACTAGCGGGAGGGCTGACATGGGGAATGAGCAGTTCTTC
TRBJ2-7 | NA | TRBV14 | NA | CASSTQGGGYEQYF | TGTGCCAGCAGTACACAGGGAGGGGGCTACGAGCAGTACTTC
TRBJ2-1 | NA | TRBV27 | TRBD2 | CASSLSSGRDEQFF | TGTGCCAGCAGTTTGTCTAGCGGGAGGGATGAGCAGTTCTTC
TRBJ1-6 | NA | TRBV11-2 | TRBD1 | CASSAGQGGFSPLHF | TGTGCCAGCAGCGCGGGACAGGGAGGGTTTTCACCCCTCCACTTT
TRBJ2-3 | NA | TRBV30 | TRBD2 | CAWARLAGAQYF | TGTGCCTGGGCACGACTAGCGGGAGCGCAGTATTTT
TRBJ2-3 | NA | TRBV10-3 | TRBD1 | CATQGQGRTDTQYF | TGTGCCACCCAGGGACAGGGGCGCACAGATACGCAGTATTTT
TRBJ2-1 | NA | TRBV7-9 | NA | CASSPGKGWDNEQFF | TGTGCCAGCAGCCCTGGCAAGGGGTGGGACAATGAGCAGTTCTTC
TRBJ2-3 | NA | TRBV5-5 | TRBD1 | CASSLGGTGLADTQYF | TGTGCCAGCAGCTTGGGCGGGACAGGGCTGGCAGATACGCAGTATTTT
TRBJ1-1 | NA | TRBV19 | NA | CASSTMTGVTEAFF | TGTGCCAGTAGTACGATGACAGGTGTCACTGAAGCTTTCTTT
TRBJ1-5 | NA | TRBV2 | NA | CASSTPPYRTSSNQPQHF | TGTGCCAGCAGCACACCTCCCTACAGGACGTCAAGCAATCAGCCCCAGCATTTT